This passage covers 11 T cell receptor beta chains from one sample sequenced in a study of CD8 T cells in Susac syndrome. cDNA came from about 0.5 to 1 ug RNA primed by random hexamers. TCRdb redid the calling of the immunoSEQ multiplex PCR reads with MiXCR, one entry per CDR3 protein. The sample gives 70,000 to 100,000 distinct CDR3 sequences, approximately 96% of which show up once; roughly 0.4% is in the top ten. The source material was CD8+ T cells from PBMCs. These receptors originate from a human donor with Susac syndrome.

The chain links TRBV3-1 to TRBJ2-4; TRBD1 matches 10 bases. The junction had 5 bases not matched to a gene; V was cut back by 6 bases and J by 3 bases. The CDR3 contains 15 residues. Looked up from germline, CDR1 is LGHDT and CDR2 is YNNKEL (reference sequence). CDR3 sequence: CASSRQGADKNIQYF. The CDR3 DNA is TGTGCCAGCAGTCGACAGGGGGCCGACAAAAACATTCAGTACTTC.

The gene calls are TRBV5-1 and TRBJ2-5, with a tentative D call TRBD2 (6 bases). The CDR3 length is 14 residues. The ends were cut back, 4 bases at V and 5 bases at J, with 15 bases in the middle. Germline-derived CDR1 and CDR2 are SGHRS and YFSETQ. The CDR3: CASSEGTGDETQYF. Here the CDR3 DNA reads TGCGCCAGCAGCGAAGGGACGGGAGACGAGACCCAGTACTTC.

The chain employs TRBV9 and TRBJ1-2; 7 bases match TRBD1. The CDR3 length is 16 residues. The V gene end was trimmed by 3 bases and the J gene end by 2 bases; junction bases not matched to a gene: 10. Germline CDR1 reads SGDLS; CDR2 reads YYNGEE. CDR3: CASSDDREGGNYGYTF. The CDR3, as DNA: TGTGCCAGCAGCGACGACAGGGAAGGAGGGAACTATGGCTACACCTTC.

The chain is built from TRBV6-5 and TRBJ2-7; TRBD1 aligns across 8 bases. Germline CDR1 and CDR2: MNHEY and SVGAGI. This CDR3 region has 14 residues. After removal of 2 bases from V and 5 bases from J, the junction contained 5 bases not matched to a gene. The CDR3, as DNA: TGTGCCAGCAGTTACATATCAGGGGGCAACGAGCAGTACTTC. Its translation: CASSYISGGNEQYF.

CDR3 region: CATRPEVEWDIQYF. The CDR3 nucleotides are TGTGCCACCAGGCCTGAGGTCGAATGGGACATTCAGTACTTC. This chain joins TRBV15 and TRBJ2-4, with no clear D. The V and J ends lost 6 bases and 8 bases respectively, with 17 bases between them. CDR3 size: 14 residues. From germline, CDR1 is LNHNV and CDR2 YYDKDF (reference sequence).

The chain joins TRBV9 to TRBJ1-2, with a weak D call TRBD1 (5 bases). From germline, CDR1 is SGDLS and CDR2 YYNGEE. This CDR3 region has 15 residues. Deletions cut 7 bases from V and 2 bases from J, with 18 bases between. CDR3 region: CASAESGDPNYGYTF. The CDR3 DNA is TGTGCCAGCGCCGAGTCCGGGGACCCAAACTATGGCTACACCTTC.

As DNA, the CDR3 is TGTGCCAGCTCACCTTCCTACAGGGGTTACGAGCAGTACTTC. As protein: CASSPSYRGYEQYF. The chain links TRBV18 to TRBJ2-7; TRBD1 matches at 7 bases. V lost 3 bases and J lost 4; bases outside the gene matches: 6. Germline loops: CDR1 KGHSH, CDR2 LQKENI. The CDR3 sequence is 14 residues long.

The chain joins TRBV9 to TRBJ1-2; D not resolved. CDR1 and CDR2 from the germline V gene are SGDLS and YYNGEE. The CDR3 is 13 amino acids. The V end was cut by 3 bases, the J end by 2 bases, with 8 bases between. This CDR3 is CASSASRNYGYTF. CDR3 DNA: TGTGCCAGCAGCGCCTCACGGAACTATGGCTACACCTTC.

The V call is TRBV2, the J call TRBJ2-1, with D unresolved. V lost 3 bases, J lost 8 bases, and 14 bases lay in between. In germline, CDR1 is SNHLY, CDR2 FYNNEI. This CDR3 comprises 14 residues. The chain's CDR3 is CASSDLLAFHEQFF. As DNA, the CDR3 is TGTGCCAGCAGTGATCTCCTTGCTTTTCATGAGCAGTTCTTC. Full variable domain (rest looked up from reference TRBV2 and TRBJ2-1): EPEVTQTPSHQVTQMGQEVILRCVPISNHLYFYWYRQILGQKVEFLVSFYNNEISEKSEIFDDQFSVERPDGSNFTLKIRSTKLEDSAMYFCASSDLLAFHEQFFGPGTRLTVL.

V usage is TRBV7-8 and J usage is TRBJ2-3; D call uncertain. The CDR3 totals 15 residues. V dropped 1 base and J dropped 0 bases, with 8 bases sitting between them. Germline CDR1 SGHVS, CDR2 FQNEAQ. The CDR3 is CASSLEEYSTDTQYF. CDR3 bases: TGTGCCAGCAGCTTAGAAGAGTACAGCACAGATACGCAGTATTTT.

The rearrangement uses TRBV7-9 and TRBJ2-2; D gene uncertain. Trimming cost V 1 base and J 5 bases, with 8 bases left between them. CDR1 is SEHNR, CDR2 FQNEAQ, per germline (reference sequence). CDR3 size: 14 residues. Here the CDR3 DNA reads TGTGCCAGCAGCTTAGGAGAAAGGACCGGGGAGCTGTTTTTT. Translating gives CASSLGERTGELFF.